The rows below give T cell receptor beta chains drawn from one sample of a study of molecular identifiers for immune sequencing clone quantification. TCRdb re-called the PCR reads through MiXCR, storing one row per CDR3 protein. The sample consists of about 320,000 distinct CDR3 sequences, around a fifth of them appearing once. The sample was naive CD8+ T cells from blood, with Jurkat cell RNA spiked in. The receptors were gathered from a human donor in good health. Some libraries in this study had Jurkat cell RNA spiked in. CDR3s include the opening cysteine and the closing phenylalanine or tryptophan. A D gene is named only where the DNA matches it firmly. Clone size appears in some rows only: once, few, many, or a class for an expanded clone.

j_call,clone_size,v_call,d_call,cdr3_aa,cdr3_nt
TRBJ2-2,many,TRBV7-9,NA,CASSLEGWPGELFF,TGTGCCAGCAGCCTCGAGGGTTGGCCCGGGGAGCTGTTTTTT
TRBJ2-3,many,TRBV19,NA,CASSIGRDTQYF,TGTGCCAGTAGTATTGGTAGAGACACGCAGTATTTT
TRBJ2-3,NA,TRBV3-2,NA,CASSQDRSERLGTQYF,TGTGCCAGCAGCCAAGATCGTTCAGAGCGTTTGGGTACGCAGTATTTT
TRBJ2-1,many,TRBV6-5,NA,CASSLRNEQFF,TGTGCCAGCAGTTTACGTAATGAGCAGTTCTTC
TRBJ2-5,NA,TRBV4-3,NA,CASSQDAGVKFLETQYF,TGCGCCAGCAGCCAAGACGCAGGGGTGAAGTTCCTAGAGACCCAGTACTTC
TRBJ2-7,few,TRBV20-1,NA,CSARGLNSYEQYF,TGCAGTGCTAGAGGACTGAATTCCTACGAGCAGTACTTC
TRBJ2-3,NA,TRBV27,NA,CASSPFGLHTDTQYF,TGTGCCAGCAGTCCCTTCGGGCTTCACACAGATACGCAGTATTTT
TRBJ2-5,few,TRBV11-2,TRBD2,CASSLGVSGGETQYF,TGTGCCAGCAGCTTAGGGGTTAGCGGGGGAGAGACCCAGTACTTC
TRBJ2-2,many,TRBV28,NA,CASIPLGGKNTGELFF,TGTGCCAGCATTCCCTTGGGCGGGAAGAACACCGGGGAGCTGTTTTTT
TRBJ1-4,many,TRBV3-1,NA,CASSPNLRATNEKLFF,TGTGCCAGCAGCCCTAACCTACGTGCAACTAATGAAAAACTGTTTTTT
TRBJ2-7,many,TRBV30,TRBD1,CAWIRTGYRYEQYF,TGTGCCTGGATTCGGACAGGGTATAGGTACGAGCAGTACTTC
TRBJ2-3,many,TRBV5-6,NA,CASSLRPDTQYF,TGTGCCAGCAGCTTGCGACCGGATACGCAGTATTTT
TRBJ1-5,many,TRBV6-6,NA,CASREGQTGQPQHF,TGTGCCAGCAGGGAGGGACAAACAGGTCAGCCCCAGCATTTT
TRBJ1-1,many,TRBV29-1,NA,CSVVGPNTEAFF,TGCAGCGTTGTAGGGCCGAACACTGAAGCTTTCTTT
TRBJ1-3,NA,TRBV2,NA,CASSDWDITGNTIYF,TGTGCCAGCAGTGATTGGGACATAACTGGAAACACCATATATTTT
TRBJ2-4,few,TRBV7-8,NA,CASSSPFNATKNIQYF,TGTGCCAGCAGCTCCCCATTTAACGCGACCAAAAACATTCAGTACTTC
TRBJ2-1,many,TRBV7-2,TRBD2,CASSLGVAGGFLSYNEQFF,TGTGCCAGCAGCTTAGGGGTAGCGGGGGGGTTCCTCTCCTACAATGAGCAGTTCTTC
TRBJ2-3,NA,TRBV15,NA,CATSRDQRTSTDTQYF,TGCGCCACCAGCAGAGATCAAAGGACTAGCACAGATACGCAGTATTTT
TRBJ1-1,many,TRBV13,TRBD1,CASSRTGGPEAFF,TGTGCCAGCAGCCGTACAGGGGGCCCTGAAGCTTTCTTT
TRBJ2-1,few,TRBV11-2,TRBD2,CASSLKGSGLPLYNEQFF,TGTGCCAGCAGCTTAAAGGGTAGCGGGCTCCCTTTGTACAATGAGCAGTTCTTC
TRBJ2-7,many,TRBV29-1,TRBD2,CSVEDLRRGGTYEQYF,TGCAGCGTTGAAGATCTTCGGCGGGGGGGGACCTACGAGCAGTACTTC
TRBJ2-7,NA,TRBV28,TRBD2,CASSFRGLAGNEQYF,TGTGCCAGCAGTTTTCGCGGACTAGCGGGAAACGAGCAGTACTTC
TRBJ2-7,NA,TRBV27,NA,CASSYRDCYEQYF,TGTGCCAGCAGTTACCGGGACTGCTACGAGCAGTACTTC
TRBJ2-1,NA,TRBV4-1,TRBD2,CASSQDPPGRANGEQFF,TGCGCCAGCAGCCAAGATCCTCCCGGGAGGGCCAACGGTGAGCAGTTCTTC
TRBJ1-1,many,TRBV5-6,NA,CASRRGPANTEAFF,TGTGCCAGCAGACGTGGGCCAGCGAACACTGAAGCTTTCTTT
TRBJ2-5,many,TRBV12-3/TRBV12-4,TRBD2,CASSFGGLKETQYF,TGTGCCAGCAGTTTCGGGGGGTTGAAAGAGACCCAGTACTTC
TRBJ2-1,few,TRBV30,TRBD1,CAWSMAGGNEQFF,TGTGCCTGGAGTATGGCAGGGGGCAATGAGCAGTTCTTC
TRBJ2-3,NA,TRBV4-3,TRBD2,CASSLKAGGLAGAADTQYF,TGCGCCAGCAGCCTAAAAGCTGGGGGACTAGCCGGGGCTGCAGATACGCAGTATTTT
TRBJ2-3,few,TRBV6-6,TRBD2,CASQVLAGGRDTQYF,TGTGCCAGCCAGGTCCTAGCGGGGGGGCGGGATACGCAGTATTTT
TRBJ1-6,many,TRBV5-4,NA,CASSLPGSSYNSPLHF,TGTGCCAGCAGCTTGCCGGGAAGCTCCTATAATTCACCCCTCCACTTT
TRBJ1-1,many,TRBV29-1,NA,CSGVEWSEAFF,TGCAGCGGGGTAGAATGGAGTGAAGCTTTCTTT
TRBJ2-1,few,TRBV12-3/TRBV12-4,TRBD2,CASCLGGQVQFF,TGTGCCAGCTGTCTGGGAGGGCAGGTACAGTTCTTC
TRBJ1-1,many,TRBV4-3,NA,CASSQYDGRWGTEAFF,TGCGCCAGCAGCCAATACGACGGGCGTTGGGGAACTGAAGCTTTCTTT
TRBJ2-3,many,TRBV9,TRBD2,CASSVAGGGKDTQYF,TGTGCCAGCAGCGTAGCGGGAGGAGGTAAAGATACGCAGTATTTT
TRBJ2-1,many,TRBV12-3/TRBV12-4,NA,CASSLAQSWEQFF,TGTGCCAGCAGTTTAGCCCAGTCATGGGAGCAGTTCTTC
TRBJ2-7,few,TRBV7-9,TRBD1,CASSPLGTGPMYF,TGTGCCAGCAGCCCCCTCGGGACAGGCCCAATGTACTTC
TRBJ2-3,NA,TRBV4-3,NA,CASSPQAGTSTDTQYF,TGCGCCAGCAGCCCTCAGGCGGGGACTAGCACAGATACGCAGTATTTT
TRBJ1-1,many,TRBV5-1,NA,CASSENPRLDNMNTEAFF,TGCGCCAGCAGCGAAAACCCCCGTCTAGACAACATGAACACTGAAGCTTTCTTT
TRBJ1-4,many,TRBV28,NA,CASSPGAPNEKLFF,TGTGCCAGCAGCCCCGGGGCCCCAAATGAAAAACTGTTTTTT
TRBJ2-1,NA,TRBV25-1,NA,CASSPTEINEQFF,TGTGCCAGCAGCCCGACAGAAATCAATGAGCAGTTCTTC
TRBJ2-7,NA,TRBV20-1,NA,CSARDSTNYEQYF,TGCAGTGCTCGAGACAGTACGAATTACGAGCAGTACTTC
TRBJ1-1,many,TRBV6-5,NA,CASSYDGQNTEAFF,TGTGCCAGCAGTTACGACGGGCAGAACACTGAAGCTTTCTTT
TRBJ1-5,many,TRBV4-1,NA,CASSLIPGDYQPQHF,TGCGCCAGCAGCCTGATCCCAGGGGACTATCAGCCCCAGCATTTT
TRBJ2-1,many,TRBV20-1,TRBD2,CSARRTSGTVGEQFF,TGCAGTGCTAGAAGGACTAGCGGGACGGTAGGAGAGCAGTTCTTC
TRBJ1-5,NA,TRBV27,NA,CASSLFSADSNQPQHF,TGTGCCAGCAGTTTATTCTCGGCAGATAGCAATCAGCCCCAGCATTTT
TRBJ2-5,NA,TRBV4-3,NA,CASSQGTGTAYQETQYF,TGCGCCAGCAGCCAGGGAACCGGGACCGCGTACCAAGAGACCCAGTACTTC
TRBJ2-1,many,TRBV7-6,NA,CASGPGQRYEQFF,TGTGCCAGCGGGCCCGGGCAGCGCTATGAGCAGTTCTTC
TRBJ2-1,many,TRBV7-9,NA,CASSSIANYNEQFF,TGTGCCAGCAGCTCGATAGCGAACTACAATGAGCAGTTCTTC
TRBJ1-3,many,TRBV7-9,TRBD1,CALGGAGNTIYF,TGTGCCTTAGGGGGCGCTGGAAACACCATATATTTT
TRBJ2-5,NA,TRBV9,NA,CASSGRELQETQYF,TGTGCCAGCAGCGGCAGAGAACTCCAAGAGACCCAGTACTTC
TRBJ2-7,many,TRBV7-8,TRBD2,CASSPWGSGGKHEQYF,TGTGCCAGCAGCCCCTGGGGTAGCGGGGGAAAGCACGAGCAGTACTTC
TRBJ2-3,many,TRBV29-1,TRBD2,CSVDGTSGSQPTDTQYF,TGCAGCGTTGATGGGACTAGCGGGAGTCAACCAACAGATACGCAGTATTTT
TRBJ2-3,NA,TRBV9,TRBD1,CASSVVDGRQGGTDTQYF,TGTGCCAGCAGCGTAGTTGATGGGAGACAGGGAGGCACAGATACGCAGTATTTT
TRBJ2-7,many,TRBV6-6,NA,CASSSRAYEQYF,TGTGCCAGCAGCTCTAGAGCCTACGAGCAGTACTTC
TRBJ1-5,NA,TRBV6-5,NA,CASSRDLNQPQHF,TGTGCCAGCAGTAGGGACCTCAATCAGCCCCAGCATTTT
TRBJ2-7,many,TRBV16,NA,CASSHHHYEQYF,TGTGCCAGCAGCCATCACCACTACGAGCAGTACTTC
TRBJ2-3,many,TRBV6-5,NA,CASSYFGGDTQYF,TGTGCCAGCAGTTACTTTGGGGGCGATACGCAGTATTTT